The clone carrying this T cell receptor beta chain is a singleton in its sample. These data come from a study of blood T cell repertoires in COVID-19. The overall study: Both acute and convalescent COVID-19 samples were obtained from the United States, Italy and Spain. From T cells, B-cell-depleted T cells, or PBMCs came the material, which was cDNA or gDNA.

Trimming pared 0 bases from V and 2 bases from J, leaving 11 bases between. The CDR3 is 17 amino acids. Looked up from germline, CDR1 is MNHEY and CDR2 is SMNVEV (reference sequence). Per the original methods: Reference gene primer amplification gave estimated nucleated cell counts. Data came from immunoSEQ multiplex PCR; TCRdb stores just in-frame clones and leaves some out. D and trimming were read from the DNA, whereas the V and J calls and clone size are those reported in that table. The sample yields 150,000 or so clones, around 89% seen once. This sequence was found in a man between 60 and 75 years old with acute or convalescent COVID-19. J is TRBJ1-6 and V is TRBV27; D unclear. The sequenced sample consisted of peripheral blood. In DNA, the CDR3 is TGTGCCAGCAGTTTATCGAAAGGGAGCGCCTATAATTCACCCCTCCACTTT. Protein product: CASSLSKGSAYNSPLHF.